These 3 T cell receptor beta chains originate from one sample sequenced in a study of blood T cells in healthy people across ages. Through a sample-barcoded 5' primer and a J-beta primer mix, a second PCR was run for roughly 7 to 12 cycles. TCRdb re-analysed the 5' RACE reads in MiXCR, keeping a single row per CDR3 protein. The sample consists of about 780,000 distinct CDR3 sequences, roughly 25% of them appearing once. The sample also formed part of further work on T cells of mothers and their children.

What was sequenced was blood. These receptor sequences come from a boy younger than 18 in good health.

This clonotype has only a few counts. V and J are TRBV12-3 or TRBV12-4 and TRBJ2-1; 13 positions match TRBD2. This CDR3 has 16 amino acids. V gave up 5 bases and J gave up 8 bases; unmatched junction bases: 9. CDR3 sequence (DNA): TGTGCCAGCAGTCAGCTTTTGACTAGCGGGGGGCATGAGCAGTTCTTC. This sequence encodes CASSQLLTSGGHEQFF.

The chain has TRBV4-1 and TRBJ2-5; the match to TRBD1 covers 9 bases. Looked up from germline, CDR1 is MGHRA and CDR2 is YSYEKL. V shed 4 bases, J shed 1 base, and the junction held 4 bases outside the gene matches. The length of the CDR3 is 15 residues. DNA of the CDR3: TGCGCCAGCAGCCGCCAGGACAGGGGCCAAGAGACCCAGTACTTC. Translated, it gives CASSRQDRGQETQYF.

Details on this clonotype: This may stem from a read error, because a much larger clone lies one nucleotide away. V and J are TRBV12-3 or TRBV12-4 and TRBJ1-1, with D perhaps matching TRBD1 (6 bases). This CDR3 comprises 14 residues. This chain's CDR3 is CVSSTKTGIAEAFF. In nucleotides, the CDR3 is TGTGTCAGCAGTACCAAAACAGGGATCGCTGAAGCTTTCTTT.